Listed here are 23 T cell receptor beta chains from one sample, sequenced in a study of T cells in Graves' hyperthyroidism and ophthalmopathy. TCR beta CDR3 regions were amplified from RNA transcripts. An initial round of RT-PCR targeting the TCR CDR3 relied on the HTBI primer set. TCRdb re-called the multiplex PCR reads through MiXCR, storing one row per CDR3 protein. The sample has about 260,000 distinct CDR3 sequences, 16% seen once. Sequenced input: blood. All receptors come from a woman aged 18-30 years with Graves' ophthalmopathy.

This clonotype was seen repeatedly, ten times or more. The CDR3 loop reads CASSQQVNYGYTF. In DNA, the CDR3 is TGTGCCAGCAGCCAACAGGTTAACTATGGCTACACCTTC. J is TRBJ1-2 and V is TRBV3-1; D uncertain. CDR3 length: 13 amino acids. CDR1 and CDR2 (germline): LGHDT, YNNKEL (reference sequence). Trimming pared 2 bases from V and 1 base from J, leaving 5 bases between.

This clonotype showed up many times. The J gene is TRBJ1-6, the V gene TRBV12-3 or TRBV12-4, with D possibly TRBD1 on 6 matching bases. CDR3 length: 16 residues. V was trimmed by 3 bases and J by 7 bases, leaving 16 bases between them. The CDR3 nucleotides read TGTGCCAGCAGTTTTGGGGCACAGGGAGGCAATTCACCCCTCCACTTT. Translation gives CASSFGAQGGNSPLHF.

This clonotype came up many times. The genes are TRBV15 and TRBJ1-1, with D maybe TRBD1 (5 bases). The CDR3 totals 16 residues. V shed 1 base and J shed 0 bases, with 12 bases lying between them. In germline, CDR1 is LNHNV, CDR2 YYDKDF (reference sequence). The CDR3 here is CATSRVAGPMNTEAFF. The DNA for the CDR3 is TGTGCCACCAGCAGAGTCGCGGGACCGATGAACACTGAAGCTTTCTTT.

This clonotype was observed at least ten times. Written as DNA, the CDR3 is TGTGCCAGCAGCCCAGGGGTTTCGGGCACTGAAGCTTTCTTT. Amino acid sequence: CASSPGVSGTEAFF. V and J are TRBV7-3 and TRBJ1-1, with D possibly matching TRBD1 (6 bases). Per germline, CDR1 SGHTA and CDR2 FQGTGA. Trimming shortened V by 5 bases and J by 4 bases, and 14 bases separated the two germline ends. There are 14 residues in the CDR3.

This clonotype was seen many times. V usage is TRBV6-1 and J usage is TRBJ1-5, with 10 bases matching TRBD1. V shed 6 bases, J shed 4 bases, and the junction held 6 bases outside the gene matches. Germline V gene data show CDR1 as MNHNS and CDR2 as SASEGT. The CDR3 covers 15 residues. CDR3 amino acids: CASRSRTGGNQPQHF. Here the CDR3 DNA reads TGTGCCAGCAGGTCGCGGACAGGGGGTAATCAGCCCCAGCATTTT.

The chain combines TRBV6-1 with TRBJ2-7, with TRBD2 as a possible D gene (6 bases). Deletions cut 2 bases from V and 4 bases from J, with 18 bases between. The germline gives CDR1 MNHNS, CDR2 SASEGT. This CDR3 is built from 16 residues. The CDR3 nucleotides read TGTGCCAGCAGTGAAAGGGAGATAAGTGGAGGGTACGAGCAGTACTTC. It encodes CASSEREISGGYEQYF.

This clonotype occurred many times. The chain uses TRBV4-1 and TRBJ2-5, with 15 bases matching TRBD2. The germline CDR1 and CDR2 sequences are MGHRA and YSYEKL. J was trimmed by 5 bases and V by 1 base; bases with no gene match: 5. The CDR3 is 17 residues long. For the CDR3, the DNA is TGCGCCAGCAGCCAAGGGACTAGCGGGAGGGCAGGGGAGACCCAGTACTTC. It specifies CASSQGTSGRAGETQYF.

The table lists this clonotype with many counts. J is TRBJ2-3 and V is TRBV4-3, with 11 bases matching TRBD2. The V gene's germline CDR1 is LGHNA and CDR2 YSLEER. The length of the CDR3 is 21 residues. After removal of 0 bases from V and 2 bases from J, the junction contained 16 bases not matched to a gene. CDR3 coding DNA: TGCGCCAGCAGCCAAGATTTACGCGCTAGCGGGAGGCCCGTTCTCACAGATACGCAGTATTTT. Translation: CASSQDLRASGRPVLTDTQYF.

V and J are TRBV18 and TRBJ2-3; no firm D call. V was cut by 3 bases and J by 0 bases, with 13 bases left in between. The length of the CDR3 is 16 residues. Germline lookup yields CDR1 KGHSH and CDR2 LQKENI. The CDR3 bases are TGTGCCAGCTCACCCCGAGTCCTAACTAGCACAGATACGCAGTATTTT. Residues: CASSPRVLTSTDTQYF.

The chain joins TRBV19 to TRBJ2-3; D possibly matches TRBD1 or TRBD2 (6 bases each). With 7 bases removed from V and 6 bases from J, the gap between germline ends came to 14 bases. CDR3 size: 13 residues. CDR1 LNHDA and CDR2 SQIVND come from the germline V gene (reference sequence). The CDR3 region is CASNGGRQDTQYF. The CDR3 coding sequence is TGTGCCAGTAATGGGGGGCGCCAGGATACGCAGTATTTT.

This clonotype has just a few counts. This may be a read error: a much more frequent sequence differs by one nucleotide. This chain links TRBV11-2 with TRBJ1-5, with TRBD1 matching over 9 bases. CDR3 length: 16 amino acids. Germline V gives CDR1 SGHAT, CDR2 FQNNGV. This chain's CDR3 is CAGSLGTGHSNQPQHF. The CDR3 DNA sequence: TGTGCCGGCAGCTTAGGGACAGGGCATAGCAATCAGCCCCAGCATTTT.

The V and J genes are TRBV28 and TRBJ1-6; no firm D call. Trimming pared 6 bases from V and 11 bases from J, leaving 8 bases between. Per the germline V gene, CDR1 is MDHEN and CDR2 is SYDVKM. The CDR3 is 11 amino acids. The DNA of the CDR3 is TGTGCCAGCAGCTTTGGGGCACCCCTCCACTTT. This translates into CASSFGAPLHF.

This clonotype was seen ten or more times. V gene TRBV2 combines with J gene TRBJ1-5; D possibly corresponds to TRBD1 (5 bases). There are 16 residues in the CDR3. Germline lookup yields CDR1 SNHLY and CDR2 FYNNEI. V dropped 1 base and J dropped 2 bases, with 12 bases sitting between them. As DNA, the CDR3 is TGTGCCAGCAGTGAAGTTGCAGGGATTGGCAATCAGCCCCAGCATTTT. Protein sequence: CASSEVAGIGNQPQHF.

The V gene is TRBV5-4, the J gene TRBJ2-3, with 7 bases lining up with TRBD2. CDR3 length: 18 amino acids. The germline V gene encodes CDR1 SGHNT and CDR2 YYREEE (reference sequence). The V segment lost 1 base and the J segment 0 bases; nucleotides outside the gene matches: 11. CDR3 DNA sequence: TGTGCCAGCAGCTTGAATTTTGCGCTAGCGGACAGCACAGATACGCAGTATTTT. This codes for CASSLNFALADSTDTQYF.

This rearrangement joins TRBV5-4 to TRBJ1-1; D remains ambiguous. Per germline, CDR1 SGHNT and CDR2 YYREEE (reference sequence). The V end lost 3 bases, the J end lost 0 bases, and 15 bases lay between the germline ends. The length of the CDR3 is 16 residues. In nucleotides, the CDR3 is TGTGCCAGCAGCTCAGGCCCGGGTCCCATGAACACTGAAGCTTTCTTT. Translating it yields CASSSGPGPMNTEAFF.

The sample holds many counts of this clonotype. This rearrangement joins TRBV6-1 to TRBJ1-2; a possible D gene is TRBD1 (6 bases). The CDR3 length is 14 residues. Germline values: CDR1 MNHNS, CDR2 SASEGT. Trimming cost V 7 bases and J 3 bases, with 15 bases left between them. The CDR3 protein is CASNKNREYYGYTF. The CDR3 nucleotides read TGTGCCAGCAATAAAAACAGGGAGTACTATGGCTACACCTTC.

The rearrangement joins TRBV15 to TRBJ2-7, with D hard to call. Trimming removed 0 bases at V and 6 bases at J, with 12 bases between. In germline, CDR1 is LNHNV, CDR2 YYDKDF (reference sequence). The length of the CDR3 is 14 residues. This chain's CDR3 is CATSRDVITPEQYF. The CDR3 nucleotides are TGTGCCACCAGCAGAGATGTGATAACCCCCGAGCAGTACTTC.

This clonotype was seen ten or more times. The CDR3 protein is CASSPDRNYNEQFF. The CDR3 bases are TGTGCCAGCAGTCCTGACAGAAATTACAATGAGCAGTTCTTC. V usage is TRBV27 and J usage is TRBJ2-1; maybe TRBD1 (5 bases). CDR3 size: 14 residues. Germline values: CDR1 MNHEY, CDR2 SMNVEV (reference sequence). Trimming removed 5 bases at V and 4 bases at J, with 12 bases between.

This clonotype was counted ten times or more. The CDR3 sequence: CASSRGQGGDGYTF. CDR3 DNA: TGTGCCAGCAGTAGAGGACAGGGAGGGGATGGCTACACCTTC. J is TRBJ1-2 and V is TRBV27; 8 positions agree with TRBD1. The CDR3 contains 14 residues. V lost 5 bases, J lost 6 bases, and 8 bases stayed unmatched. Germline V gene data show CDR1 as MNHEY and CDR2 as SMNVEV (reference sequence).

This clonotype was counted only a few times. J is TRBJ2-1 and V is TRBV27; 8 bases fit TRBD2. Trimming removed 2 bases from V and 8 bases from J; junction bases left unmatched: 8. The CDR3 is made up of 15 amino acids. CDR1 and CDR2 (germline): MNHEY, SMNVEV (reference sequence). CDR3 sequence: CASSLGGTRKHEQFF. The CDR3 DNA reads as TGTGCCAGCAGTTTAGGCGGGACTAGAAAACATGAGCAGTTCTTC.

The table lists this clonotype with many counts. J is TRBJ2-3 and V is TRBV29-1; tentative D call: TRBD1 (6 bases). CDR3 length: 12 amino acids. Germline loops: CDR1 SQVTM, CDR2 ANQGSEA. Trimming took 8 bases from V and 2 from J, leaving 11 bases between them. CDR3 in DNA: TGCAGCACTGGACAGCTCACAGATACGCAGTATTTT. Its protein is CSTGQLTDTQYF.

The rearrangement uses TRBV28 and TRBJ2-1, with TRBD2 matching 12 bases. V shed 4 bases and J 5 bases; nucleotides not matched to a gene: 3. This CDR3 comprises 15 residues. Germline V gene data show CDR1 as MDHEN and CDR2 as SYDVKM. CDR3 in DNA: TGTGCCAGCAGTTCACGACTAGCGGGAGACAATGAGCAGTTCTTC. Amino acids: CASSSRLAGDNEQFF.

This clonotype was detected many times. V and J are TRBV27 and TRBJ1-5, with D unresolved. CDR1 and CDR2 (germline): MNHEY, SMNVEV (reference sequence). This CDR3 is built from 11 residues. V was trimmed by 8 bases and J by 2 bases, leaving 4 bases between them. Here the CDR3 DNA reads TGTGCCAGCGGGGGCAATCAGCCCCAGCATTTT. It is translated as CASGGNQPQHF.